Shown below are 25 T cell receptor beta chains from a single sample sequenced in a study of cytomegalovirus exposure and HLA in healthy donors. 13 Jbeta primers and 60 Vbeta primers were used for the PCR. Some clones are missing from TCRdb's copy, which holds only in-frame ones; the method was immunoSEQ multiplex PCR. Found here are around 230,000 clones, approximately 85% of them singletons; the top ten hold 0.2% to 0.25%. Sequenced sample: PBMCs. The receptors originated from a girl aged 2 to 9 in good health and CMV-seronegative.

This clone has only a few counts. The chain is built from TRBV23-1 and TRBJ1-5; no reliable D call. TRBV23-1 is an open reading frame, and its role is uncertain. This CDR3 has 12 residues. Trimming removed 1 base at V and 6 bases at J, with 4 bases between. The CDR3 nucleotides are TGCGCCAGCAGTCAATGGAGTCAGCCCCAGCATTTT. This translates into CASSQWSQPQHF.

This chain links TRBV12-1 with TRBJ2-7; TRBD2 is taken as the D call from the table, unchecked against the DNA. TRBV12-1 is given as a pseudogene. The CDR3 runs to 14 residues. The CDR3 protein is CASSRGGMVYEQYF. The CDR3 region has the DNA TGTGCCAGCAGTAGGGGCGGGATGGTATACGAGCAGTACTTC.

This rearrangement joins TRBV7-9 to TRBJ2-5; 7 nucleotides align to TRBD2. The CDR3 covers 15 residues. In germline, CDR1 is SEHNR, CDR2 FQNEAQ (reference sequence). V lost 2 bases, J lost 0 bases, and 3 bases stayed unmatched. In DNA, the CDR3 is TGTGCCAGCAGCTTAACAGCGGGGAACCAAGAGACCCAGTACTTC. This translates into CASSLTAGNQETQYF.

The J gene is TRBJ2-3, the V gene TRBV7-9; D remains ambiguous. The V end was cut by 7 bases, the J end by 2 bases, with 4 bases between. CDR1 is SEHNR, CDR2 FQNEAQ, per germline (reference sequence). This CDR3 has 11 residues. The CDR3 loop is CASTNTDTQYF. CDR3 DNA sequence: TGTGCCAGCACCAACACAGATACGCAGTATTTT.

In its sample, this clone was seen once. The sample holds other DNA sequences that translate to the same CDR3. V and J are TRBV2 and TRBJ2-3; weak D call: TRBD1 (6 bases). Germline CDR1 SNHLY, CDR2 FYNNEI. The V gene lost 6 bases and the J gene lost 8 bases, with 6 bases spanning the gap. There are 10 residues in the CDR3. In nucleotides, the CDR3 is TGTGCCAGCAGGGGGGCTACGCAGTATTTT. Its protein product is CASRGATQYF.

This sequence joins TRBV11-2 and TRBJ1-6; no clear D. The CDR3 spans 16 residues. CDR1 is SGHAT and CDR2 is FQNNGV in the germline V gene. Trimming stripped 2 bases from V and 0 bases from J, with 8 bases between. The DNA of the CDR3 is TGTGCCAGCAGCTTAAGAACGAGCTCCTATAATTCACCCCTCCACTTT. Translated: CASSLRTSSYNSPLHF. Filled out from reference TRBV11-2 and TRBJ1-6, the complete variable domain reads EAGVAQSPRYKIIEKRQSVAFWCNPISGHATLYWYQQILGQGPKLLIQFQNNGVVDDSQLPKDRFSAERLKGVDSTLKIQPAKLEDSAVYLCASSLRTSSYNSPLHFGNGTRLTVT.

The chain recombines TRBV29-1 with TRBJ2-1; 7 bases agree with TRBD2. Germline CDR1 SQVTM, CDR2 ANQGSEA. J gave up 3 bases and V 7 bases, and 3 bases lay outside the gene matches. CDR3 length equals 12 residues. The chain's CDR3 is CSGRTSYNEQFF. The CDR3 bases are TGCAGCGGGAGGACTAGCTACAATGAGCAGTTCTTC.

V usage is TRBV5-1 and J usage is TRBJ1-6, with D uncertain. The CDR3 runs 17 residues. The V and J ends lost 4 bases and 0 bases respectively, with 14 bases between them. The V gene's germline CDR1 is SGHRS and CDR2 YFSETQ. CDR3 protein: CASSPRASYSYNSPLHF. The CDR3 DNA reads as TGCGCCAGCAGCCCGAGGGCGTCCTACTCCTATAATTCACCCCTCCACTTT.

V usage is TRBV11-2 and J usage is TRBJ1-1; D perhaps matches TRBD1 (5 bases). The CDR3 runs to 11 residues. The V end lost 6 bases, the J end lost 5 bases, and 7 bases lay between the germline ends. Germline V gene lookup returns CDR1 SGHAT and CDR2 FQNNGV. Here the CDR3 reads CASRGRTEAFF. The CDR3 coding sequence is TGTGCCAGCAGGGGGCGGACTGAAGCTTTCTTT. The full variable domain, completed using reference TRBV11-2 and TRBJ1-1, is EAGVAQSPRYKIIEKRQSVAFWCNPISGHATLYWYQQILGQGPKLLIQFQNNGVVDDSQLPKDRFSAERLKGVDSTLKIQPAKLEDSAVYLCASRGRTEAFFGQGTRLTVV.

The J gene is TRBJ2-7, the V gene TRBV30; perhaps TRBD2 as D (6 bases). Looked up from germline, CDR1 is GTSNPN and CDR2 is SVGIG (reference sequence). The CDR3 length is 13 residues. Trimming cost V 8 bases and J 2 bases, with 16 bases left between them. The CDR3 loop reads CAVTRDRPYEQYF. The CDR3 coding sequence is TGTGCCGTCACGCGGGACCGACCCTACGAGCAGTACTTC.

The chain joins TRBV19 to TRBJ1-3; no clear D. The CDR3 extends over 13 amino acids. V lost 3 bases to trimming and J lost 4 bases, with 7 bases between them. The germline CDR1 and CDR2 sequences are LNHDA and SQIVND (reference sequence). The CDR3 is CASSMELGNTIYF. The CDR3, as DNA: TGTGCCAGTAGTATGGAGTTAGGAAACACCATATATTTT.

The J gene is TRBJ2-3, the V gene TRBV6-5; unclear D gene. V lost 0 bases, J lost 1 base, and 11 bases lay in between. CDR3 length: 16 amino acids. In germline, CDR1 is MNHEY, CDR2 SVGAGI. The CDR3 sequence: CASSYSGQTRTDTQYF. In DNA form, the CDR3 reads TGTGCCAGCAGTTACTCGGGCCAAACCCGCACAGATACGCAGTATTTT.

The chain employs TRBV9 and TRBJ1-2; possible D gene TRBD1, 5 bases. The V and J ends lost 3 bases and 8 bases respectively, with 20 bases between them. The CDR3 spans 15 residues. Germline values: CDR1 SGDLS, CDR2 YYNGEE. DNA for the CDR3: TGTGCCAGCAGCGCGCGGGACGGTTCTATGAGCGGCTACACCTTC. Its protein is CASSARDGSMSGYTF.

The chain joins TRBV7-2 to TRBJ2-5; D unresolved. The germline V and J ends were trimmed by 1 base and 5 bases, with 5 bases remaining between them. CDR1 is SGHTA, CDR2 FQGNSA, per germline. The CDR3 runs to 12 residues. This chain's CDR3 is CASSLVSETQYF. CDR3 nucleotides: TGTGCCAGCAGCTTAGTTAGCGAGACCCAGTACTTC.

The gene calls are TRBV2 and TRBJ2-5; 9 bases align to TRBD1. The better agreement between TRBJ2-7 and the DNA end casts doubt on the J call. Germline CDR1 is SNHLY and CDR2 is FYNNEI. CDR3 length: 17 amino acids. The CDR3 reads CASSTPGRTGGLAEQYF. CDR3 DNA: TGTGCCAGCAGTACCCCAGGACGCACAGGGGGCTTGGCCGAGCAGTACTTC.

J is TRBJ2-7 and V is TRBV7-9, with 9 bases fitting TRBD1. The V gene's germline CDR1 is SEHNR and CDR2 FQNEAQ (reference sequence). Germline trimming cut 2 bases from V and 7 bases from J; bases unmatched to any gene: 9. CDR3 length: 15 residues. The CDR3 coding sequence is TGTGCCAGCAGCTTAAGAGACAGGGGGGCCAGGGAGCAGTACTTC. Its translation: CASSLRDRGAREQYF. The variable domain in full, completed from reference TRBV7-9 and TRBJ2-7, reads DTGVSQNPRHKITKRGQNVTFRCDPISEHNRLYWYRQTLGQGPEFLTYFQNEAQLEKSRLLSDRFSAERPKGSFSTLEIQRTEQGDSAMYLCASSLRDRGAREQYFGPGTRLTVT.

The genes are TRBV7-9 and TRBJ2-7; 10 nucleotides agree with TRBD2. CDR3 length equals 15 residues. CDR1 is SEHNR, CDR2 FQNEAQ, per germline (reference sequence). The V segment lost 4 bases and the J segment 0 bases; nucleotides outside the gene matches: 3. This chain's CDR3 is CASSSGLASSYEQYF. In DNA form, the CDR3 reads TGTGCCAGCAGCTCGGGACTAGCGAGCTCCTACGAGCAGTACTTC.

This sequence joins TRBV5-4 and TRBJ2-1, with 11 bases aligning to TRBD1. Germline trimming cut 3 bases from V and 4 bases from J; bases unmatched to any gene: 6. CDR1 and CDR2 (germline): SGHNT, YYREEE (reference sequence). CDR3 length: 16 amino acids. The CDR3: CASSSDRGRWYNEQFF. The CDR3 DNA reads TGTGCCAGCAGCTCGGACAGGGGGCGGTGGTACAATGAGCAGTTCTTC.

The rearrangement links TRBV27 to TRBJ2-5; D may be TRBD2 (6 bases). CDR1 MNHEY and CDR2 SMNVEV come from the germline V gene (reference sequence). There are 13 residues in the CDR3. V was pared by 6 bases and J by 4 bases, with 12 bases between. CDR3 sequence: CASSRRGRETQYF. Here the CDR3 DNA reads TGTGCCAGCAGCCGACGGGGGAGAGAGACCCAGTACTTC.

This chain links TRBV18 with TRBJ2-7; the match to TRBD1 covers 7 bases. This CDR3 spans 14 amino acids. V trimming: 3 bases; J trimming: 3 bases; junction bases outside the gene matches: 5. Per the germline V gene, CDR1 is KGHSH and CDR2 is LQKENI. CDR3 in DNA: TGTGCCAGCTCACCTACGACAGGGCTCTACGAGCAGTACTTC. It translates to CASSPTTGLYEQYF.

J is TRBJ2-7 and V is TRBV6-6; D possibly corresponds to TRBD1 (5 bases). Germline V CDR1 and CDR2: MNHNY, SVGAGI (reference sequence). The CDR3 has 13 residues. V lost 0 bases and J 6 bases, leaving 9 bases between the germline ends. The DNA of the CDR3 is TGTGCCAGCAGTTACTCGTCAGGGTCCGAGCAGTACTTC. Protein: CASSYSSGSEQYF.

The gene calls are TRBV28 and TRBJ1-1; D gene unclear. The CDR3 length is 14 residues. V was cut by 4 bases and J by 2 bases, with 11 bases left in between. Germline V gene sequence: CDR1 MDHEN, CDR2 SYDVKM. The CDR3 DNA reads TGTGCCAGCAGTTCTCCCCCACTAAACACTGAAGCTTTCTTT. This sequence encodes CASSSPPLNTEAFF.

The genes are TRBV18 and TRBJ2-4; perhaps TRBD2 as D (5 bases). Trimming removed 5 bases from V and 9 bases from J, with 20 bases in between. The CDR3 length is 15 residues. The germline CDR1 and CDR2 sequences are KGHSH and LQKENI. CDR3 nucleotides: TGTGCCAGCTCATACGACTTCGAGTGGAGCGGCATTCAGTACTTC. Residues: CASSYDFEWSGIQYF.

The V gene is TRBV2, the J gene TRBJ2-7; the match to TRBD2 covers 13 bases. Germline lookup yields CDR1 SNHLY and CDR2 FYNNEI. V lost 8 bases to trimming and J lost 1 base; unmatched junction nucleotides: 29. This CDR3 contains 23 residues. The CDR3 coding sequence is TGTGCCAGCCTACGCCGCCCGGGACAGCGATCGACTAGCGGGAGGCTTCGTTCCTACGAGCAGTACTTC. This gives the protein CASLRRPGQRSTSGRLRSYEQYF.

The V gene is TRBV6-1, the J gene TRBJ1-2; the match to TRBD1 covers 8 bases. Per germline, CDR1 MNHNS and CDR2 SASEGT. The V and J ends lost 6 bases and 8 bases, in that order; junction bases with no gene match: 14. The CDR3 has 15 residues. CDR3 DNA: TGTGCCAGCAGCAGTATCAGGGGGCAAATTGGCGGCTACACCTTC. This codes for CASSSIRGQIGGYTF.